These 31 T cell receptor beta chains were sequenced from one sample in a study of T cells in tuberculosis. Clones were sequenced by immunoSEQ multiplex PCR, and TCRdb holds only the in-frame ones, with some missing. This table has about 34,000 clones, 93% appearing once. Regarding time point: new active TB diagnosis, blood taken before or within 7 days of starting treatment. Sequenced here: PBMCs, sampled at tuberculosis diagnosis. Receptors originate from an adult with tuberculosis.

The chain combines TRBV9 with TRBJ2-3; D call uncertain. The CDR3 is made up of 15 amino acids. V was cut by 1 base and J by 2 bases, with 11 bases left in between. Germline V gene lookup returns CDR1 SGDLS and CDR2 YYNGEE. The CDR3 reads CASSVSERPTDTQYF. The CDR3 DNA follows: TGTGCCAGCAGCGTATCAGAGCGTCCCACAGATACGCAGTATTTT.

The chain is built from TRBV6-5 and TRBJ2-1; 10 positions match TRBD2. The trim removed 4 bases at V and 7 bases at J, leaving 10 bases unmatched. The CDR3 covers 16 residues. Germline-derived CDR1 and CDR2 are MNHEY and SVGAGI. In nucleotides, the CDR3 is TGTGCCAGCAGTTCTCCTAGCGGGAGCCCCTTAAATGAGCAGTTCTTC. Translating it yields CASSSPSGSPLNEQFF.

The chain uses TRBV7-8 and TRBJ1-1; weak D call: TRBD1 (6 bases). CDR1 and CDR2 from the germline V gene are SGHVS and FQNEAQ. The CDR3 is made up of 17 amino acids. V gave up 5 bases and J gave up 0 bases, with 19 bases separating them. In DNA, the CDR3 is TGTGCCAGCAGCCTAAATCCCCGGAGACAGGTGAACACTGAAGCTTTCTTT. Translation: CASSLNPRRQVNTEAFF.

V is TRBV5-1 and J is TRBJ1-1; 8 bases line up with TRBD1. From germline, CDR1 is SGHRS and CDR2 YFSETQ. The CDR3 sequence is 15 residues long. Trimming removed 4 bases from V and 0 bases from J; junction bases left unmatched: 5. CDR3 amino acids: CASSPRTGMNTEAFF. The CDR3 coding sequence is TGCGCCAGCAGCCCCCGGACAGGGATGAACACTGAAGCTTTCTTT.

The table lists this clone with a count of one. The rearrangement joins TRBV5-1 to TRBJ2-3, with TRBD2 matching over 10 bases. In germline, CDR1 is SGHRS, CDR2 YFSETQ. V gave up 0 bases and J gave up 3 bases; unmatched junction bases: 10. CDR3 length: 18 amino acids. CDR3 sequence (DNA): TGCGCCAGCAGCTTGGCCGGTTTAAGCGGGAGGGGGACAGATACGCAGTATTTT. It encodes CASSLAGLSGRGTDTQYF. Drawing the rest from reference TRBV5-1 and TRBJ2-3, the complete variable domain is KAGVTQTPRYLIKTRGQQVTLSCSPISGHRSVSWYQQTPGQGLQFLFEYFSETQRNKGNFPGRFSGRQFSNSRSEMNVSTLELGDSALYLCASSLAGLSGRGTDTQYFGPGTRLTVL.

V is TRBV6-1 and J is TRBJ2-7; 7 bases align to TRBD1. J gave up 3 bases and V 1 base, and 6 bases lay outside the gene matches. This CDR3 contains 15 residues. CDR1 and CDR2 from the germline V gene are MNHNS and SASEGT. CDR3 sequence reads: CASSEGQGEYYEQYF. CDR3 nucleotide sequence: TGTGCCAGCAGTGAAGGGCAGGGGGAATACTACGAGCAGTACTTC.

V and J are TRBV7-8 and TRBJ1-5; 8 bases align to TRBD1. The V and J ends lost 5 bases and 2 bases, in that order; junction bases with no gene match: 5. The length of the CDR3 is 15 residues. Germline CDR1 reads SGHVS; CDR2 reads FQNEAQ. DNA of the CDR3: TGTGCCAGCAGCCCGACAGGGGTGCGCAATCAGCCCCAGCATTTT. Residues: CASSPTGVRNQPQHF.

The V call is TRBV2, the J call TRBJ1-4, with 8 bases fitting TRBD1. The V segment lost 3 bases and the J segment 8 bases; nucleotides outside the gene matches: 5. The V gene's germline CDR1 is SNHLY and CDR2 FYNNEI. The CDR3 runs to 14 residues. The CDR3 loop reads CASSDRGRREKLFF. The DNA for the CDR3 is TGTGCCAGCAGTGACAGGGGGCGACGGGAAAAACTGTTTTTT.

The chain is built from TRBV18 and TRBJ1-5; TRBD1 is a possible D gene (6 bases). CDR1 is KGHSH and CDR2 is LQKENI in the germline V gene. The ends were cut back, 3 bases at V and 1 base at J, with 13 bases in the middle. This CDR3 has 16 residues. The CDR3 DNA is TGTGCCAGCTCACCCAACGGACAGTCGAGCAATCAGCCCCAGCATTTT. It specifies CASSPNGQSSNQPQHF.

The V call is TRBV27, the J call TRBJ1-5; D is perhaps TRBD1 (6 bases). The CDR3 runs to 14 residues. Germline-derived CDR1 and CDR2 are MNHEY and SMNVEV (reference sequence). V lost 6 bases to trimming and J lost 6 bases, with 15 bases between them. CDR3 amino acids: CASSLDRLGQPQHF. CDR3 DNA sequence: TGTGCCAGCAGCCTCGACAGGTTAGGTCAGCCCCAGCATTTT.

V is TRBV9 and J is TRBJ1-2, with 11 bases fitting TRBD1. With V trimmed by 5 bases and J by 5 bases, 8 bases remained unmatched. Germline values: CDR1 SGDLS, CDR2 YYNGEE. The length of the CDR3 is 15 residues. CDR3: CASRAGQGARYGYTF. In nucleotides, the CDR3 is TGTGCCAGCAGAGCCGGACAGGGGGCGCGGTATGGCTACACCTTC.

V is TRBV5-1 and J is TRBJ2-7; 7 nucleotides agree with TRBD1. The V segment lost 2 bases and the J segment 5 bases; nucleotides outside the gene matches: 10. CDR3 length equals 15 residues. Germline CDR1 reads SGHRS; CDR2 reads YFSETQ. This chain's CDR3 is CASSFAVDRVDEQYF. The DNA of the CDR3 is TGCGCCAGCAGCTTCGCCGTCGACAGGGTCGACGAGCAGTACTTC.

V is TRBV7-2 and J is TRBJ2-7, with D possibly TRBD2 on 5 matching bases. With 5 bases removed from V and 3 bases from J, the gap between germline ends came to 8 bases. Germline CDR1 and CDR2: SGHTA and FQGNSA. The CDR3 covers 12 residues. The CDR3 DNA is TGTGCCAGCAGCACTGGGAGCTACGAGCAGTACTTC. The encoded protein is CASSTGSYEQYF.

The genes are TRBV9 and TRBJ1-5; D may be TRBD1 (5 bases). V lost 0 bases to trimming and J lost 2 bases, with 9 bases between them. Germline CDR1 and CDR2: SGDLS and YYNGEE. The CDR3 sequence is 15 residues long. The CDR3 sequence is CASSVDAGRNQPQHF. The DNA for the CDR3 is TGTGCCAGCAGCGTAGATGCAGGGCGCAATCAGCCCCAGCATTTT. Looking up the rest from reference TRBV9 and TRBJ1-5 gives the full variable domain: DSGVTQTPKHLITATGQRVTLRCSPRSGDLSVYWYQQSLDQGLQFLIQYYNGEERAKGNILERFSAQQFPDLHSELNLSSLELGDSALYFCASSVDAGRNQPQHFGDGTRLSIL.

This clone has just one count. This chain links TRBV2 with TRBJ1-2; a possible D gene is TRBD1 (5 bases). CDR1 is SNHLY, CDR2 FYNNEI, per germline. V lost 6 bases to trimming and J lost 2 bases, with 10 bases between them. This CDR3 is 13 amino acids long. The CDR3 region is CASSVTENYGYTF. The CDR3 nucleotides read TGTGCCAGCAGCGTGACAGAGAACTATGGCTACACCTTC.

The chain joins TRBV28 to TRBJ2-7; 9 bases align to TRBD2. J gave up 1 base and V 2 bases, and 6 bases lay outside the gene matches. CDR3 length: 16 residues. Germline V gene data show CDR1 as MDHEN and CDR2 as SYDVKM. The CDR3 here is CASSLKRLAGSYEQYF. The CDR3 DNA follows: TGTGCCAGCAGTTTAAAGCGTCTAGCGGGGTCCTACGAGCAGTACTTC.

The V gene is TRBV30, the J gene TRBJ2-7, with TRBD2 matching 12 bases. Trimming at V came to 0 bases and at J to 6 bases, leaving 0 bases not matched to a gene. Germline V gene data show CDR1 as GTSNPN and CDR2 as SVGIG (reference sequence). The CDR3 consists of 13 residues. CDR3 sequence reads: CAWSVLAGGEQYF. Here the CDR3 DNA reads TGTGCCTGGAGTGTACTAGCGGGAGGCGAGCAGTACTTC.

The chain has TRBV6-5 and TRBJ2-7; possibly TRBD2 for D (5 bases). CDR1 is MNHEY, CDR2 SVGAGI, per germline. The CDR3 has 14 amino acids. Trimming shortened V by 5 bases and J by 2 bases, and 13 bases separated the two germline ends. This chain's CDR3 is CASSHRESTYEQYF. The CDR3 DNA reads TGTGCCAGCAGTCACCGGGAAAGTACCTACGAGCAGTACTTC.

CDR3 residues: CASSIDIGGFNYGYTF. The CDR3 nucleotides are TGTGCCAGTAGTATAGACATCGGGGGGTTTAACTATGGCTACACCTTC. The gene calls are TRBV19 and TRBJ1-2, with D possibly TRBD1 on 5 matching bases. V shed 0 bases and J shed 1 base, with 12 bases lying between them. Germline V CDR1 and CDR2: LNHDA, SQIVND (reference sequence). The length of the CDR3 is 16 residues.

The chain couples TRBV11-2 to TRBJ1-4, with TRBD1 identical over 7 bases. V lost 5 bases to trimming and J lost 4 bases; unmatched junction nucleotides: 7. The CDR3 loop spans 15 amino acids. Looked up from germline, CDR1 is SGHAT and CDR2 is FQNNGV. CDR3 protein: CASSLTGVDNEKLFF. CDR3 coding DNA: TGTGCCAGCAGCCTCACAGGGGTTGATAATGAAAAACTGTTTTTT. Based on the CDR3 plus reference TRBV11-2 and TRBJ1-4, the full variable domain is EAGVAQSPRYKIIEKRQSVAFWCNPISGHATLYWYQQILGQGPKLLIQFQNNGVVDDSQLPKDRFSAERLKGVDSTLKIQPAKLEDSAVYLCASSLTGVDNEKLFFGSGTQLSVL.

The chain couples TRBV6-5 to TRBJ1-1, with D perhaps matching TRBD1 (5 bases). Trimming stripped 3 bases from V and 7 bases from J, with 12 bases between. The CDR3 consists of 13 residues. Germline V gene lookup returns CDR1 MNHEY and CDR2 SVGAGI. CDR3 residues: CASSYIPGNEAFF. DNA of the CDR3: TGTGCCAGCAGTTATATTCCAGGGAATGAAGCTTTCTTT.

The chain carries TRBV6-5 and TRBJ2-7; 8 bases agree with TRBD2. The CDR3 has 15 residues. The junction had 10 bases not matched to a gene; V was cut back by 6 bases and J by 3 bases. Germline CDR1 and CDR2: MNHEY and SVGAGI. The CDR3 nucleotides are TGTGCCAGCAGGCCTAGCGGGCCCCCCTTCTACGAGCAGTACTTC. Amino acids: CASRPSGPPFYEQYF.

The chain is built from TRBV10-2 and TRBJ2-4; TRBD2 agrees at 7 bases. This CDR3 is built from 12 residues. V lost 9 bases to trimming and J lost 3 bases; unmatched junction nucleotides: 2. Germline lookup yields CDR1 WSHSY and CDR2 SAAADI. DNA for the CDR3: TGCGCCAGTGGACTAGACAAAAACATTCAGTACTTC. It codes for CASGLDKNIQYF.

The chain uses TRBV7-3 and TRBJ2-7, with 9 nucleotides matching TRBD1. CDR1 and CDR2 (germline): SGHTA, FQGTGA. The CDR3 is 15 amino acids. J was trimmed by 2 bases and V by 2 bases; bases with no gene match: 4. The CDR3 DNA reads TGTGCCAGCAGCTTAGATGGGACAGGGACCTACGAGCAGTACTTC. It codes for CASSLDGTGTYEQYF. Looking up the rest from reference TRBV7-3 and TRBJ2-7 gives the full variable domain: GAGVSQTPSNKVTEKGKYVELRCDPISGHTALYWYRQSLGQGPEFLIYFQGTGAADDSGLPNDRFFAVRPEGSVSTLKIQRTERGDSAVYLCASSLDGTGTYEQYFGPGTRLTVT.

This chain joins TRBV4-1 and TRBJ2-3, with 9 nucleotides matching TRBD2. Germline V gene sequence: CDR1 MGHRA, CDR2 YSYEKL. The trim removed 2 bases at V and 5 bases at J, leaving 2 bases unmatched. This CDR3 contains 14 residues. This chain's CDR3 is CASSQSLAGDTQYF. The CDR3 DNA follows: TGCGCCAGCAGCCAATCACTAGCGGGAGATACGCAGTATTTT.

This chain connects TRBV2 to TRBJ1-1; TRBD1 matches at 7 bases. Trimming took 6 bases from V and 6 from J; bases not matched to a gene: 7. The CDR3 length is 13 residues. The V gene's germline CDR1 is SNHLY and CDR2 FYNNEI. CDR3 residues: CASRTGTVSEAFF. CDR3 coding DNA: TGTGCCAGCAGGACTGGGACAGTTTCTGAAGCTTTCTTT.

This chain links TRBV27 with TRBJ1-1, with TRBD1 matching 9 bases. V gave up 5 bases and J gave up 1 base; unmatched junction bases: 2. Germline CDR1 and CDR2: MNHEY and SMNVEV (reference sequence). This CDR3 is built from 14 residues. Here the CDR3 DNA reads TGTGCCAGCAGTAAGGACAGGGGGAACACTGAAGCTTTCTTT. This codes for CASSKDRGNTEAFF.

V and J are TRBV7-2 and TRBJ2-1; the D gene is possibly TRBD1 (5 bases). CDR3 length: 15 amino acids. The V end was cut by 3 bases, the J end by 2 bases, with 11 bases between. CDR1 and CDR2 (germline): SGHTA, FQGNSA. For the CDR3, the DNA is TGTGCCAGCAGCTTCACAGGCGGACCCTACAATGAGCAGTTCTTC. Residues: CASSFTGGPYNEQFF.

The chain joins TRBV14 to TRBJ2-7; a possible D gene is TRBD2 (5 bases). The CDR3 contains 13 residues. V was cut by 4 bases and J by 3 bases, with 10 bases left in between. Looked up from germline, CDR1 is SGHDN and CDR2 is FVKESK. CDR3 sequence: CASSPDRGYEQYF. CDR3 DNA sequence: TGTGCCAGCAGCCCCGACCGGGGCTACGAGCAGTACTTC. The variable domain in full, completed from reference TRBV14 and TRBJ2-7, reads EAGVTQFPSHSVIEKGQTVTLRCDPISGHDNLYWYRRVMGKEIKFLLHFVKESKQDESGMPNNRFLAERTGGTYSTLKVQPAELEDSGVYFCASSPDRGYEQYFGPGTRLTVT.

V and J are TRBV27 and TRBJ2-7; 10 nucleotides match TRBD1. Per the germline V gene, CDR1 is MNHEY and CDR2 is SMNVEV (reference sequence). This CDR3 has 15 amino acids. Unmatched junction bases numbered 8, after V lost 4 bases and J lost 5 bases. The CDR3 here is CASSYLTGGADEQYF. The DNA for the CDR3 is TGTGCCAGCAGTTACCTGACAGGGGGCGCGGACGAGCAGTACTTC.

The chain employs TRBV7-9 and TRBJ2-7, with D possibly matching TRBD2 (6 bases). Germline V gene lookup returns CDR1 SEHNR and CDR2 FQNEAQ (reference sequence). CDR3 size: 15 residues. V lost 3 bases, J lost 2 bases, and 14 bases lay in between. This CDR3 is CASSLGLALTYEQYF. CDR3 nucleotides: TGTGCCAGCAGCTTGGGTCTAGCGTTAACCTACGAGCAGTACTTC.